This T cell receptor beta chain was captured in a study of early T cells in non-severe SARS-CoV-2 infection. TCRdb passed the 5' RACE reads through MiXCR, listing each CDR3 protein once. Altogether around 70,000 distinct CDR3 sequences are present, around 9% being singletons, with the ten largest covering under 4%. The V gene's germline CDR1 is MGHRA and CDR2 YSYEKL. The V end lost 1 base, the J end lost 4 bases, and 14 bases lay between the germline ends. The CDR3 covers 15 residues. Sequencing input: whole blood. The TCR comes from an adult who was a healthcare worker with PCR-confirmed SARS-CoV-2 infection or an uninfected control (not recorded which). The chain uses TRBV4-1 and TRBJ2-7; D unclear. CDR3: CASSQVDQASYEQYF. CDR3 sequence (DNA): TGCGCCAGCAGCCAAGTGGATCAAGCTTCGTACGAGCAGTACTTC.